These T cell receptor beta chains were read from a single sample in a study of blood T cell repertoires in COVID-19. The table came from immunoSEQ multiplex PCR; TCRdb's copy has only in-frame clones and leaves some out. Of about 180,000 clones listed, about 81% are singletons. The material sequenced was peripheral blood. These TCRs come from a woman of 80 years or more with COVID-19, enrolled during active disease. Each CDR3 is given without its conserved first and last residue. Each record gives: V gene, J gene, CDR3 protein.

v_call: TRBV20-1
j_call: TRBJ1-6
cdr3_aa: SASFGRVDSPLH

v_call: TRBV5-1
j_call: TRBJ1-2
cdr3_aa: ASSWVLGQGVFYGYT

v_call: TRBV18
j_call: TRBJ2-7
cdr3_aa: ASSPPGQGNEQY

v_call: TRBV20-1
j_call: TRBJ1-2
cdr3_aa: SASRQGPYGYT

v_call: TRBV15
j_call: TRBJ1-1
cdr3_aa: ATSRDLNTEAF

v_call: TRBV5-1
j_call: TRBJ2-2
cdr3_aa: ASSFAPLASGELF

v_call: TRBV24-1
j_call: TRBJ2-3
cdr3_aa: ATSDSASGRTDTQY

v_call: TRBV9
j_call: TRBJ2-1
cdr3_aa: ASSVTPNRGRSSYNEQF

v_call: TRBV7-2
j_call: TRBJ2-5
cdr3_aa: ASSRWGGEKETQY

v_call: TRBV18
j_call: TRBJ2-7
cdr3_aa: ASSPPTGYEQY

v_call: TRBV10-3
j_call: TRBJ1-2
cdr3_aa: AISDEKFYGYT

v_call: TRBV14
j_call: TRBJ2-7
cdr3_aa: ASSMRLAGLHEQY

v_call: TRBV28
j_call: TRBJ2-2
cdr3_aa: ASSFFLAGGSNTGELF

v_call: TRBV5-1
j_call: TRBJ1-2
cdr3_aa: ASQLRQGAFGYT

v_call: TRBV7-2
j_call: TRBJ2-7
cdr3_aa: ASSLSDRLYEQY

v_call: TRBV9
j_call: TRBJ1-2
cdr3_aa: ASSIGQGDYGYT

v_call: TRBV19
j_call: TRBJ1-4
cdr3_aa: ASSIRQGATNEKLF

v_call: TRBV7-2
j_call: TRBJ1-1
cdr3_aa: ASSSIGEPGGTEAF

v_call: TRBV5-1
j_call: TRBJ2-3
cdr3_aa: ASSLGMGDSTDTQY

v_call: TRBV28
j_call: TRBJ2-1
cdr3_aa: ATTGDNEQF

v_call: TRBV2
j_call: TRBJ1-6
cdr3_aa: ASKSTGGPNSPLH

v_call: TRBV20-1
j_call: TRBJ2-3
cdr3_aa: SASLGSVGGTQY

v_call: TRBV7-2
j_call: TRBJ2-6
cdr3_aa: ASSLGAGSGANVLT

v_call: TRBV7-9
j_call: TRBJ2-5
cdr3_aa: TSSLPASGEETQY

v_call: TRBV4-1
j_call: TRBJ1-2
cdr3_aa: ASSQDETGGRFGYT

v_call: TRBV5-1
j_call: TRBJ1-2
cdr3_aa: ASSLTANYGYT

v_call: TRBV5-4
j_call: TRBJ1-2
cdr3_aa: ASSLTGGSGYT

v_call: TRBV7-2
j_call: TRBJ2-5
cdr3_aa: ASSLVIGVQETQY

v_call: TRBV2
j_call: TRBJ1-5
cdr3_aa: ASSEYEDQPQH